This record covers a single T cell receptor beta chain. This specimen belongs to a study of control samples from healthy donors and cancer patients. The V and J ends lost 3 bases and 6 bases, in that order; junction bases with no gene match: 1. Per the germline V gene, CDR1 is PRHDT and CDR2 is FYEKMQ (reference sequence). There are 14 residues in the CDR3. Profiled with immunoSEQ multiplex PCR; TCRdb holds only in-frame clones, not every one. Of tens of thousands of clones listed, 88% are singletons. This chain uses TRBV13 with TRBJ2-2; 10 nucleotides agree with TRBD1. Sequenced material: blood. The clonotype comes from a woman in her 70s in good health. CDR3 DNA: TGTGCCAGCAGCTTGACAGGGGGCTCCGGGGAGCTGTTTTTT. This codes for CASSLTGGSGELFF.